The rows below give T cell receptor beta chains drawn from one sample of a study of blood T cells in healthy people across ages. TCRdb reanalysed the 5' RACE reads using MiXCR and keeps one entry per CDR3 protein. The sample contains about 1.8 million distinct CDR3 sequences, 49% of which appear only once. Input material: blood. The receptors originated from a woman aged 40 to 50 in good health. CDR3s include the opening cysteine and the closing phenylalanine or tryptophan.

TRBV12-3/TRBV12-4	TRBJ2-1	CASSRTDQEYEQFF
TRBV5-1	TRBJ2-1	CASSVGGLLNEQFF
TRBV4-2	TRBJ2-2	CASTPPGAGGGELFF
TRBV15	TRBJ1-4	CATSSDPGANEKLFF
TRBV9	TRBJ2-3	CASSPWTRSDTQYF
TRBV7-2	.	CASSPLGGTQYF
TRBV10-3	TRBJ2-3	CAISEPDKTDTQYF
TRBV6-5	TRBJ2-1	CASSLRRLAGGNEQFF
TRBV11-2	TRBJ2-4	CASSLVGVGTKNIQYF
TRBV18	TRBJ2-1	CASSPPGIAGGLYNEQFF
TRBV5-1	.	CASSSGLANEQYF
TRBV4-1	TRBJ1-2	CASSPLRSLSGYGYTF
TRBV25-1	TRBJ1-1	CASSLGARTEAFF
TRBV4-1	TRBJ2-7	CASSLRGGGGYEQYF
TRBV7-2	TRBJ2-5	CASSLAWASGPQETQYF
TRBV7-2	TRBJ2-1	CASSTRTSGGVEQFF
TRBV9	TRBJ1-4	CASSATPGAANEKLFF
TRBV29-1	TRBJ1-1	CSFAAGTGVNTEAFF
TRBV5-1	TRBJ2-1	CASSPNPGGTEQFF
TRBV4-3	TRBJ1-5	CASSRTGGQPQHF
TRBV7-9	TRBJ1-6	CASSWAGPDNSPLHF
TRBV6-5	TRBJ2-3	CASSSPRGPYLNTQYF
TRBV4-3	TRBJ2-5	CASSHGQGEGETQYF
TRBV5-1	TRBJ1-2	CASSSNRDSYGYTF
TRBV6-1	TRBJ2-6	CASSEVFGSGTGANVLTF
TRBV6-5	TRBJ1-2	CASSDLGGNYGYTF
TRBV20-1	TRBJ2-2	CSARGGPNTGELFF
TRBV7-3	TRBJ1-2	CASSLADRGTRGYTF
TRBV7-9	TRBJ1-6	CASSLDTGAGNSPLHF